This passage covers 11 T cell receptor beta chains from one sample sequenced in a study of vaccination and CD4 T cells after COVID-19. Oncomine TCR Beta short-read sequencing was applied to DNA from cultured CD4+ T cells. TCRdb reprocessed the PCR reads via MiXCR and lists one record per CDR3 protein. The sample lists about 19,000 distinct CDR3 sequences; around 78% were seen once. Antigens for these TCRs are unknown. The treatment here: approximately 9-day PBMC culture with coronavirus spike peptide pools or control peptides (ViraFEST assay). Source: CD4+ T cells from blood, cultured in vitro, taken after SARS-CoV-2 vaccination. Every receptor here comes from a human donor who received a COVID-19 vaccine.

The genes are TRBV7-2 and TRBJ1-3, with D uncertain. Trimming shortened V by 5 bases and J by 1 base, and 6 bases separated the two germline ends. The CDR3 runs to 13 residues. Per the germline V gene, CDR1 is SGHTA and CDR2 is FQGNSA. This CDR3 reads CASSPDSGNTIYF. CDR3 nucleotides: TGTGCCAGCAGCCCCGATTCTGGAAACACCATATATTTT. Complete variable domain (other parts from reference TRBV7-2 and TRBJ1-3): GAGVSQSPSNKVTEKGKDVELRCDPISGHTALYWYRQSLGQGLEFLIYFQGNSAPDKSGLPSDRFSAERTGGSVSTLTIQRTQQEDSAVYLCASSPDSGNTIYFGEGSWLTVV.

The gene calls are TRBV15 and TRBJ1-1; a possible D gene is TRBD1 (6 bases). CDR3 length equals 13 residues. Trimming removed 5 bases at V and 5 bases at J, with 12 bases between. The germline CDR1 and CDR2 sequences are LNHNV and YYDKDF (reference sequence). This CDR3 reads CATSRGGRTEAFF. CDR3 in DNA: TGTGCCACCAGCCGAGGGGGTAGGACTGAAGCTTTCTTT.

The chain links TRBV5-4 to TRBJ2-1; 10 bases agree with TRBD1. The germline V gene has CDR1 SGHNT and CDR2 YYREEE (reference sequence). J gave up 4 bases and V 4 bases, and 5 bases lay outside the gene matches. CDR3 size: 15 residues. CDR3 nucleotide sequence: TGTGCCAGCAGCCCCGACAGGGGGCATTACAATGAGCAGTTCTTC. It translates to CASSPDRGHYNEQFF. Together with reference TRBV5-4 and TRBJ2-1, the CDR3 gives the full variable domain: ETGVTQSPTHLIKTRGQQVTLRCSSQSGHNTVSWYQQALGQGPQFIFQYYREEENGRGNFPPRFSGLQFPNYSSELNVNALELDDSALYLCASSPDRGHYNEQFFGPGTRLTVL.

In DNA form, the CDR3 reads TGTGCCACCAGTGGGGGGCCGCAGAATGAGCAGTTCTTC. Translated: CATSGGPQNEQFF. The chain joins TRBV24-1 to TRBJ2-1; a weak D match, TRBD1 (6 bases). The CDR3 is 13 amino acids. Per germline, CDR1 KGHDR and CDR2 SFDVKD. V gave up 5 bases and J gave up 7 bases, with 11 bases separating them.

The V call is TRBV27, the J call TRBJ2-3; D might be TRBD1 (6 bases). From germline, CDR1 is MNHEY and CDR2 SMNVEV (reference sequence). CDR3 length equals 14 residues. Trimming stripped 6 bases from V and 1 base from J, with 11 bases between. CDR3 sequence reads: CASRGTYGTDTQYF. The CDR3 DNA reads TGTGCCAGCAGAGGGACATACGGCACAGATACGCAGTATTTT.

This clonotype was found once. This rearrangement joins TRBV28 to TRBJ1-2, with D tentatively TRBD1 (5 bases). Trimming shortened V by 3 bases and J by 2 bases, and 13 bases separated the two germline ends. The CDR3 covers 15 residues. Germline assignment: CDR1 MDHEN and CDR2 SYDVKM. Written as DNA, the CDR3 is TGTGCCAGCAGTTTTGCCGGGGGAGGCAACTATGGCTACACCTTC. This sequence encodes CASSFAGGGNYGYTF.

V and J are TRBV6-5 and TRBJ2-3; D is possibly TRBD2 (6 bases). The CDR3 has 17 amino acids. V was trimmed by 0 bases and J by 6 bases, leaving 19 bases between them. Germline CDR1 is MNHEY and CDR2 is SVGAGI. In DNA form, the CDR3 reads TGTGCCAGCAGTTACTCGCGAACTAGCCGGATAGGTGATACGCAGTATTTT. As protein: CASSYSRTSRIGDTQYF.

The chain recombines TRBV7-2 with TRBJ2-7, with 8 bases matching TRBD2. Looked up from germline, CDR1 is SGHTA and CDR2 is FQGNSA. CDR3 length: 16 residues. Trimming cost V 4 bases and J 1 base; bases outside gene matches: 9. The CDR3 nucleotides are TGTGCCAGCAGCTCCTCCCGGAGCGGGGGATCCTACGAGCAGTACTTC. Its translation: CASSSSRSGGSYEQYF.

The rearrangement joins TRBV6-1 to TRBJ1-6; D remains ambiguous. The V end was cut by 6 bases, the J end by 3 bases, with 6 bases between. In germline, CDR1 is MNHNS, CDR2 SASEGT. The CDR3 totals 13 residues. As DNA, the CDR3 is TGTGCCAGCAGGGGAGACTATAATTCACCCCTCCACTTT. Residues: CASRGDYNSPLHF.

This clonotype was seen only a few times. This chain joins TRBV20-1 and TRBJ2-5; maybe TRBD2 (6 bases). Germline values: CDR1 DFQATT, CDR2 SNEGSKA (reference sequence). The CDR3 is 14 residues long. V was pared by 2 bases and J by 5 bases, with 15 bases between. The CDR3 here is CSARPRTSSETQYF. The CDR3 bases are TGCAGTGCTAGACCTCGTACTAGCTCGGAGACCCAGTACTTC.

In this sample, this clonotype turned up once. The chain has TRBV20-1 and TRBJ1-2; 9 nucleotides match TRBD1. The CDR3 spans 15 residues. Germline V gene lookup returns CDR1 DFQATT and CDR2 SNEGSKA (reference sequence). The ends lost 5 bases at V and 1 base at J; junction bases unmatched: 8. The CDR3 reads CSARNRDRVNYGYTF. The DNA of the CDR3 is TGCAGTGCTCGAAACCGGGACAGGGTTAACTATGGCTACACCTTC.